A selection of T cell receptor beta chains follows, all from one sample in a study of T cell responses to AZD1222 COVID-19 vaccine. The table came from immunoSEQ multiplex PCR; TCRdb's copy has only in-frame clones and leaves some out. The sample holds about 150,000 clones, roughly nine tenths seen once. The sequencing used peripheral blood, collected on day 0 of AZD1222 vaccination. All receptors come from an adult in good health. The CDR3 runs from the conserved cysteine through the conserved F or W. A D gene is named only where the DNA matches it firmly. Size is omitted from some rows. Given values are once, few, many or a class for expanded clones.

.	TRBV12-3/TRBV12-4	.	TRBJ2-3	TGTGCCAGCAGTTTTCGAGATACGCAGTATTTT	CASSFRDTQYF
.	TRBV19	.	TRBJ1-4	TGTGCCAGTAGTATTGGGACGGCTCATGAAAAACTGTTTTTT	CASSIGTAHEKLFF
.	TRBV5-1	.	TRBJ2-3	TGCGCCAGCAGCTTGCAGGGCGGGAGCACAGATACGCAGTATTTT	CASSLQGGSTDTQYF
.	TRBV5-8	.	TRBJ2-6	TGTGCCAGCGGGAGGACAGGTGGGGCCAACGTCCTGACTTTC	CASGRTGGANVLTF
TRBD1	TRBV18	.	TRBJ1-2	TGTGCCAGCTCACCAGACAGGGCCTACTATGGCTACACCTTC	CASSPDRAYYGYTF
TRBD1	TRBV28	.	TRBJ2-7	TGTGCCAGCAGTCCGCCGGAGAGGGCGCTTAGGGGGCGGCAGTACTTC	CASSPPERALRGRQYF
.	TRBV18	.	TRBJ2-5	TGTGCCAGCTCACCGAATGGGGACCCGGAGACCCAGTACTTC	CASSPNGDPETQYF
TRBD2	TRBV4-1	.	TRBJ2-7	TGCGCCAGCAGCCAAGGGTCTAGCGGGAGAATCGGCTACGAGCAGTACTTC	CASSQGSSGRIGYEQYF
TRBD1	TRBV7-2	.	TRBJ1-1	TGTGCCAGCAGCTTAGGGGCCCCCGGGACAGCGATTAACACTGAAGCTTTCTTT	CASSLGAPGTAINTEAFF
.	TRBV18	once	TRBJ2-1	TGTGCCAGCTCACCACTAGAACCCCCCTACAATGAGCAGTTCTTC	CASSPLEPPYNEQFF
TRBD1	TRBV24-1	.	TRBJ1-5	TGTGCCACCAGTGACCACGGACAGGGGCCTCAGCCCCAGCATTTT	CATSDHGQGPQPQHF
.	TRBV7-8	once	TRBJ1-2	TGTGCCAGCAGCCTGAACCGGGACTTGGGATTC	CASSLNRDLGF
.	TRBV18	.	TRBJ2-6	TGTGCCAGCTCACCACCGAACCGGGATTTGAGGGGGGCCAACGTCCTGACTTTC	CASSPPNRDLRGANVLTF
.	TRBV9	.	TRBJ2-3	TGTGCCAGCAGCGTAGCCTCTATTCCCACAGATACGCAGTATTTT	CASSVASIPTDTQYF
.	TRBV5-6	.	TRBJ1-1	TGTGCCAGCAGCTGGAGACCGGTGGAAGCTTTCTTT	CASSWRPVEAFF
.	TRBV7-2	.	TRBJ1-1	TGTGCCAGCAGCTTAGCGCCGGGGGGAGCTGAAGCTTTCTTT	CASSLAPGGAEAFF
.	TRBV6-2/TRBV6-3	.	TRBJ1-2	TGTGCCAGCAGTCCCCTATTGGAGGGAACAAACTATGGCTACACCTTC	CASSPLLEGTNYGYTF
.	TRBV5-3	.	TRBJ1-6	TGTGCCGCCCCCCCCGGGGGGTGGGGTACCTATAATTCACCCCTCCACTTT	CAAPPGGWGTYNSPLHF
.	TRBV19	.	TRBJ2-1	TGTGCCAGTACCCGGGGCAGGGGGGTCAATGAGCAGTTCTTC	CASTRGRGVNEQFF
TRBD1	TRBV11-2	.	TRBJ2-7	TGTGCCAGCAGCTTCGTACCGGGACAGGGAACCTACGAGCAGTACTTC	CASSFVPGQGTYEQYF
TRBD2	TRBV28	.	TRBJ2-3	TGTGCCAGCAGTTTGCTAGCGGGAGTCACAGATACGCAGTATTTT	CASSLLAGVTDTQYF
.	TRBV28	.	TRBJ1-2	TGTGCCAGCCGGGTATGGCTAGGCTACACCTTC	CASRVWLGYTF
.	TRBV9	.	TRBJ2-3	TGTGCCAGCAGGGGGCTAATGGAAGGAGATACGCAGTATTTT	CASRGLMEGDTQYF
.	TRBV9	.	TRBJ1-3	TGTGCCAGCAGCGTAGAACCTTCTGGAAACACCATATATTTT	CASSVEPSGNTIYF
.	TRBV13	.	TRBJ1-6	TGTGCCAGCAGCCCCGGGCCCCATTCACCCCTCCACTTT	CASSPGPHSPLHF
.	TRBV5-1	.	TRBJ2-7	TGCGCCAGCAGCTTTGGAGACAAAACCTACGAGCAGTACTTC	CASSFGDKTYEQYF
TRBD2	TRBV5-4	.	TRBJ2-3	TGTGCCAGCAGCTCCGCCCGGGGCGGGAGGGGCACAGATACGCAGTATTTT	CASSSARGGRGTDTQYF
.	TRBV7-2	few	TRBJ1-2	TGTGCCAGCAGCTTCTTTGGGTCAGGGGAAGGCTACACCTTC	CASSFFGSGEGYTF
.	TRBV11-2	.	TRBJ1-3	TGTGCCAGCAGCTTAACTGGAAACACCATATATTTT	CASSLTGNTIYF
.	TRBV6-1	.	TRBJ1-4	TGTGCCAGCAGTGAAAGGGAGGTAGGGCAGCTGTTTTTT	CASSEREVGQLFF
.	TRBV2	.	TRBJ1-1	TGTGCCAGCAGTGGACAGAACACTGAAGCTTTCTTT	CASSGQNTEAFF
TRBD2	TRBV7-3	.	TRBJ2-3	TGTGCCAGCAGCTTCTGGGGGGCTAGCGGGAGGGCGGATACGCAGTATTTT	CASSFWGASGRADTQYF
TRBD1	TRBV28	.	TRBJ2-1	TGTGCCACTCAGGGGGCAGGCTACAATGAGCAGTTCTTC	CATQGAGYNEQFF
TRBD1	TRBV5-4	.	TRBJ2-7	TGTGCCAGCAGCACTGGACAGGGGATCCGCTACGAGCAGTACTTC	CASSTGQGIRYEQYF
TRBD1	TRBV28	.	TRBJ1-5	TGTGCCAGCAGTCGACAGGGGGCGTATCAGCCCCAGCATTTT	CASSRQGAYQPQHF
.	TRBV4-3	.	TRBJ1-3	TGCGCCAGCAGCCGAGGGGCAGGGGCTGGAAACACCATATATTTT	CASSRGAGAGNTIYF
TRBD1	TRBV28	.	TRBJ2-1	TGTGCCAGCAGCCTTCCGGGACAGGGGGCGGGCAATGAGCAGTTCTTC	CASSLPGQGAGNEQFF
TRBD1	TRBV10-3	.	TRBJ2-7	TGTGCCATCAGTGAAGGGGACAGGGGTAGGAAGCAGTACTTC	CAISEGDRGRKQYF
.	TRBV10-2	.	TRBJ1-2	TGCGCCAGCAGTGACGTTAGGGACGTCTATGGCTACACCTTC	CASSDVRDVYGYTF
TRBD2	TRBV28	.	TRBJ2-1	TGTGCCAGCAGCTACGGACTAGCGGGAGTAGTTGAGCAGTTCTTC	CASSYGLAGVVEQFF
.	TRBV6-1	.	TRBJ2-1	TGTGCCAGCAGTGAAGCGGGCGGCTCCTACAATGAGCAGTTCTTC	CASSEAGGSYNEQFF
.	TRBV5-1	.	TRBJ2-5	TGCGCCAGCAGCTCCACAGGGAACCAAGAGACCCAGTACTTC	CASSSTGNQETQYF
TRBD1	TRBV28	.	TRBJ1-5	TGTGCCAGCAGGACGACAGGGAGGAGTCAGCCCCAGCATTTT	CASRTTGRSQPQHF
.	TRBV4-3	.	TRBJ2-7	TGCGCCAGCAGCCAAGATCGAGGGGTAACCCCTCACGAGCAGTACTTC	CASSQDRGVTPHEQYF
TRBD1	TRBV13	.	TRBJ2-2	TGTGCCAGCAGCTTACCGACAGGGGGTGGCAACACCGGGGAGCTGTTTTTT	CASSLPTGGGNTGELFF